These 25 T cell receptor beta chains were all obtained from the same sample, sequenced in a study of OX40 agonist ivuxolimab in advanced cancers. Here immunoSEQ multiplex PCR was the method, and the copy in TCRdb shows in-frame clones only, minus some. The sample has 34,000 or so clones, roughly 79% seen once; the top ten hold roughly a fifth. The material sequenced was CD4+ or CD8+ T cells sorted from blood, taken in a trial of the OX40 agonist ivuxolimab. The receptors stem from an adult with an advanced solid tumor such as melanoma, head and neck, liver or kidney cancer.

The genes are TRBV7-2 and TRBJ2-5; 7 bases align to TRBD2. V dropped 8 bases and J dropped 2; count of bases not matched to a gene: 5. Germline CDR1 reads SGHTA; CDR2 reads FQGNSA. There are 13 residues in the CDR3. CDR3 amino acids: CASAVRGQETQYF. The CDR3 region has the DNA TGTGCCAGCGCCGTGCGGGGGCAAGAGACCCAGTACTTC.

V usage is TRBV6-6 and J usage is TRBJ1-5; D is unclear. CDR3 length equals 13 residues. V lost 5 bases to trimming and J lost 4 bases, with 9 bases between them. Germline loops: CDR1 MNHNY, CDR2 SVGAGI (reference sequence). CDR3 in DNA: TGTGCCAGCAGTACCGTCCTGAATCAGCCCCAGCATTTT. It specifies CASSTVLNQPQHF.

This chain uses TRBV6-1 with TRBJ1-1; D perhaps matches TRBD1 (5 bases). V dropped 11 bases and J dropped 6 bases, with 13 bases sitting between them. Germline values: CDR1 MNHNS, CDR2 SASEGT. This CDR3 is 11 amino acids long. The CDR3 spells CAGAGGAEAFF. The CDR3 region has the DNA TGTGCCGGGGCGGGGGGGGCTGAAGCTTTCTTT.

The gene calls are TRBV5-1 and TRBJ1-1; D remains unclear. Germline V gives CDR1 SGHRS, CDR2 YFSETQ. Between the trimmed V and J ends, which lost 1 base and 2 bases, there was a span of 6 bases. The CDR3 covers 13 residues. The CDR3 is CASSLIPNTEAFF. In nucleotides, the CDR3 is TGCGCCAGCAGCTTGATCCCCAACACTGAAGCTTTCTTT.

This clone was seen only a few times. The V gene is TRBV5-1, the J gene TRBJ2-7; 8 bases agree with TRBD2. There are 14 residues in the CDR3. Germline lookup yields CDR1 SGHRS and CDR2 YFSETQ. With V trimmed by 3 bases and J by 0 bases, 2 bases remained unmatched. The DNA of the CDR3 is TGCGCCAGCAGCTCGAGCGGGGGCTCCTACGAGCAGTACTTC. Amino acid sequence: CASSSSGGSYEQYF.

This chain joins TRBV10-1 and TRBJ2-1; possibly TRBD1 for D (5 bases). This CDR3 comprises 13 residues. With 1 base removed from V and 6 bases from J, the gap between germline ends came to 7 bases. Germline CDR1 is WNHNN and CDR2 is SYGVQD (reference sequence). CDR3 amino acids: CASSELRGNEQFF. The CDR3 DNA follows: TGCGCCAGCAGTGAGTTAAGGGGCAATGAGCAGTTCTTC.

The chain has TRBV30 and TRBJ2-3; the D gene is possibly TRBD1 (6 bases). V lost 4 bases and J lost 3, with 11 bases in between. There are 13 residues in the CDR3. Germline assignment: CDR1 GTSNPN and CDR2 SVGIG (reference sequence). In DNA, the CDR3 is TGTGCCTGGACAAGAGGACAGACAGATACGCAGTATTTT. It specifies CAWTRGQTDTQYF.

A single count supports this clone. V gene TRBV28 combines with J gene TRBJ1-2; maybe TRBD1 (5 bases). CDR1 is MDHEN, CDR2 SYDVKM, per germline. There are 16 residues in the CDR3. Trimming pared 3 bases from V and 5 bases from J, leaving 19 bases between. The CDR3 DNA is TGTGCCAGCAGTTTTCCCCATACAGGCGGACCTTATGGCTACACCTTC. Translated: CASSFPHTGGPYGYTF.

The V gene is TRBV6-5, the J gene TRBJ2-2; either TRBD1 or TRBD2 may supply D (5 bases each). Germline V lookup: CDR1 MNHEY, CDR2 SVGAGI. CDR3 length: 14 amino acids. V was shortened by 2 bases and J by 6 bases, with 10 bases between the two germline ends. Here the CDR3 DNA reads TGTGCCAGCAGTTACAGAGGGGTCGCCGGGGAGCTGTTTTTT. Its protein is CASSYRGVAGELFF.

This chain connects TRBV18 to TRBJ2-7; tentatively, D is TRBD2 (6 bases). Trimming stripped 8 bases from V and 9 bases from J, with 20 bases between. The CDR3 spans 13 residues. Germline V CDR1 and CDR2: KGHSH, LQKENI. DNA of the CDR3: TGTGCCAGCACCCAGGGACTCCTACGCGGGCAGTACTTC. It yields the protein CASTQGLLRGQYF.

CDR3 amino acids: CASSLQTVNTEAFF. The CDR3 DNA sequence: TGTGCCAGCAGTCTGCAGACGGTGAACACTGAAGCTTTCTTT. The chain is built from TRBV6-6 and TRBJ1-1; D gene unclear. Germline V gives CDR1 MNHNY, CDR2 SVGAGI (reference sequence). V lost 5 bases and J 0 bases, leaving 10 bases between the germline ends. CDR3 length: 14 amino acids.

The J gene is TRBJ1-5, the V gene TRBV19; the D is unclear. The CDR3 runs to 12 residues. V was clipped by 6 bases and J by 4 bases, with 7 bases between them. Germline lookup yields CDR1 LNHDA and CDR2 SQIVND (reference sequence). In nucleotides, the CDR3 is TGTGCCAGTAGAATCCCTAATCAGCCCCAGCATTTT. Its translation: CASRIPNQPQHF.

The chain uses TRBV30 and TRBJ1-6, with D possibly being TRBD1 (5 bases). The V gene lost 3 bases and the J gene lost 6 bases, with 12 bases spanning the gap. This CDR3 spans 14 amino acids. The V gene's germline CDR1 is GTSNPN and CDR2 SVGIG (reference sequence). The CDR3 DNA reads as TGTGCCTGGAGGGGGGACGGGATTAATTCACCCCTCCACTTT. This gives the protein CAWRGDGINSPLHF.

The sample holds one count of this clone. The chain employs TRBV18 and TRBJ1-2; the D is unclear. Germline CDR1 is KGHSH and CDR2 is LQKENI. With 0 bases removed from V and 4 bases from J, the gap between germline ends came to 9 bases. CDR3 size: 14 residues. Here the CDR3 reads CASSPPEIGYGYTF. The CDR3 DNA reads as TGTGCCAGCTCACCACCGGAGATAGGCTATGGCTACACCTTC.

The chain uses TRBV19 and TRBJ1-2; D unclear. The CDR3 length is 12 residues. The V end was cut by 5 bases, the J end by 4 bases, with 8 bases between. CDR1 is LNHDA, CDR2 SQIVND, per germline (reference sequence). The CDR3 DNA reads as TGTGCCAGTAGTCGGCAGCTCTATGGCTACACCTTC. Its translation is CASSRQLYGYTF.

This chain links TRBV5-4 with TRBJ2-5; 9 nucleotides line up with TRBD2. J was trimmed by 2 bases and V by 1 base; bases with no gene match: 15. The length of the CDR3 is 19 residues. The germline V gene encodes CDR1 SGHNT and CDR2 YYREEE (reference sequence). The CDR3 loop reads CASSLRTKASGVSQETQYF. The CDR3 nucleotides are TGTGCCAGCAGCTTGCGGACTAAGGCTAGCGGGGTCTCTCAAGAGACCCAGTACTTC.

This rearrangement joins TRBV2 to TRBJ2-1, with TRBD1 matching over 7 bases. The CDR3 contains 14 residues. J was trimmed by 10 bases and V by 7 bases; bases with no gene match: 13. Germline values: CDR1 SNHLY, CDR2 FYNNEI. CDR3 sequence: CASTPGQYIREQFF. The CDR3 DNA reads as TGTGCCAGCACCCCGGGACAGTACATTAGAGAGCAGTTCTTC.

The chain employs TRBV7-2 and TRBJ2-3; D is unresolved. From germline, CDR1 is SGHTA and CDR2 FQGNSA. The CDR3 spans 15 residues. V dropped 1 base and J dropped 0 bases, with 8 bases sitting between them. The CDR3 nucleotides read TGTGCCAGCAGCTTAGGGCCATCCAGCACAGATACGCAGTATTTT. This encodes CASSLGPSSTDTQYF.

The chain joins TRBV9 to TRBJ2-7; D is uncertain. V was clipped by 0 bases and J by 0 bases, with 7 bases between them. Germline CDR1 and CDR2: SGDLS and YYNGEE. The CDR3 totals 14 residues. The CDR3, as DNA: TGTGCCAGCAGCGTAGGTCCCGGCTCCTACGAGCAGTACTTC. It specifies CASSVGPGSYEQYF.

The V gene is TRBV4-2, the J gene TRBJ2-6, with D unclear. The CDR3 is 17 amino acids. With 3 bases removed from V and 2 bases from J, the gap between germline ends came to 14 bases. CDR1 is LGHNA, CDR2 YNFKEQ, per germline. The CDR3 loop is CASSQERQGTGANVLTF. The DNA of the CDR3 is TGTGCCAGCAGCCAGGAGAGGCAAGGTACTGGGGCCAACGTCCTGACTTTC.

The chain recombines TRBV7-2 with TRBJ2-3; D not certain. The CDR3 extends over 13 amino acids. V dropped 2 bases and J dropped 4 bases, with 7 bases sitting between them. The germline V gene has CDR1 SGHTA and CDR2 FQGNSA. The CDR3 loop is CASSLNRPDTQYF. CDR3 coding DNA: TGTGCCAGCAGCTTAAATCGGCCAGATACGCAGTATTTT.

The genes are TRBV28 and TRBJ2-1; tentative D call: TRBD1 (6 bases). Trimming cost V 8 bases and J 7 bases, with 15 bases left between them. Germline loops: CDR1 MDHEN, CDR2 SYDVKM. This CDR3 has 13 residues. The CDR3 coding sequence is TGTGCCAGCCGGGACACAGGCTTGAATGAGCAGTTCTTC. It encodes CASRDTGLNEQFF.

The V and J genes are TRBV6-5 and TRBJ1-1, with 7 bases lining up with TRBD1. The CDR3 length is 15 residues. The J segment lost 6 bases and the V segment lost 4 bases, leaving 11 bases of the junction unmatched. Germline CDR1 MNHEY, CDR2 SVGAGI. The CDR3 reads CASSSRPTDRAEAFF. CDR3 DNA: TGTGCCAGCAGTTCCAGACCCACAGACAGGGCTGAAGCTTTCTTT.

The V and J genes are TRBV4-1 and TRBJ2-7; TRBD2 agrees at 15 bases. J was trimmed by 5 bases and V by 0 bases; bases with no gene match: 2. The CDR3 runs 16 residues. Germline V gives CDR1 MGHRA, CDR2 YSYEKL. The CDR3 is CASSQEGLAGGNEQYF. CDR3 coding DNA: TGCGCCAGCAGCCAAGAGGGACTAGCGGGAGGTAACGAGCAGTACTTC.

This chain joins TRBV11-3 and TRBJ1-2; D uncertain. The V end lost 0 bases, the J end lost 4 bases, and 9 bases lay between the germline ends. This CDR3 region has 14 residues. Germline lookup yields CDR1 SGHNT and CDR2 YENEEA. The CDR3 nucleotides read TGTGCCAGCAGCTTAGAGGCGAAGACCTATGGCTACACCTTC. This encodes CASSLEAKTYGYTF. Drawing the rest from reference TRBV11-3 and TRBJ1-2, the complete variable domain is EAGVVQSPRYKIIEKKQPVAFWCNPISGHNTLYWYLQNLGQGPELLIRYENEEAVDDSQLPKDRFSAERLKGVDSTLKIQPAELGDSAVYLCASSLEAKTYGYTFGSGTRLTVV.